This entry lists 12 T cell receptor delta chains sequenced from one sample in a study of delta chain sequences of gamma delta T cells. TCRdb redid clone calling on the 5' RACE reads using CATT. The repertoire holds several hundred delta-chain clones, 35% to 40% seen once, with approximately 45% in the top ten. Material: either unsorted cells or a sorted T cell fraction (not recorded which). All receptors derive from a human donor in good health.

As to this clone: The protein TCRdb lists belongs to a much larger clone and differs from this DNA's translation at residues 12 and 19, which points to a read error; the protein shown is made from the DNA. The V gene remains uncalled, whereas the J gene is TRDJ3; the table's D gene call, TRDD3, was not cross checked with the DNA. This CDR3 is built from 21 residues. The CDR3 DNA reads TGTGCAATTGTCTCTTGGGGGACTGTCATAATGAGCTCCTGGGACACCCGACAGAAGTTTTTC. Amino acid sequence: CAIVSWGTVIMSSWDTRQKFF.

This clone has only a few counts. The amino acid sequence in TCRdb belongs to a much larger clone and departs from this DNA's translation at residue 10, likely a sequencing read error; the sequence shown is translated from the DNA. J is TRDJ4 and V is TRDV1; 9 nucleotides match TRDD3. The germline V gene has CDR1 TSWWSYY and CDR2 QGS. V lost 0 bases and J lost 0; bases outside the gene matches: 32. The CDR3 contains 25 residues. The DNA of the CDR3 is TGTGCTCTTGGGGAACTAGGCCAGACCGCGGGCTGGGGGATGGAAGGCGTCAGCTGTGCCAGACCCCTGATCTTT. This codes for CALGELGQTAGWGMEGVSCARPLIF.

There are a few counts of this clone. The chain links TRDV2 to TRDJ1, with TRDD3 matching 8 bases. The germline CDR1 and CDR2 sequences are GEAIGNYY and EKD. V dropped 4 bases and J dropped 0; count of bases not matched to a gene: 12. The CDR3 contains 17 residues. The CDR3 sequence is CACDPSTGGNNTDKLIF. CDR3 nucleotide sequence: TGTGCCTGTGATCCCTCGACTGGGGGTAATAACACCGATAAACTCATCTTT.

A remark on this clone: A far larger clone is only one base removed, so a read error is likely. The chain has TRDV2 and TRDJ3; D ambiguous. The CDR3 has 17 residues. Germline V gives CDR1 GEAIGNYY, CDR2 EKD. Between the trimmed V and J ends, which lost 3 bases and 0 bases, there was a span of 11 bases. The CDR3 region has the DNA TGTGCCTGTGACCCGCCCGCCAACTCCTGGGACACCCGACAGATGTTTTTC. As protein: CACDPPANSWDTRQMFF.

The chain is built from TRDV2 and TRDJ2, with TRDD3 identical over 12 bases. This CDR3 spans 22 amino acids. CDR1 is GEAIGNYY and CDR2 is EKD in the germline V gene. After removal of 1 base from V and 9 bases from J, the junction contained 26 bases not matched to a gene. In DNA, the CDR3 is TGTGCCTGTGACACTGTAAGACCCTTCGGTCGGCGACTGGGGGATACCCGCTCACAACTCTTCTTT. This codes for CACDTVRPFGRRLGDTRSQLFF.

This clone ranks as medium-sized. The chain joins TRAV29/DV5 to TRDJ1; 9 bases map to TRDD3. The CDR3 loop spans 14 amino acids. V shed 6 bases, J shed 1 base, and the junction held 7 bases outside the gene matches. Germline lookup yields CDR1 NSMFDY and CDR2 ISSIKDK. DNA for the CDR3: TGTGCAGACAATTCGGGGGATACCACCGATAAACTCATCTTT. It encodes CADNSGDTTDKLIF.

This chain connects TRDV2 to TRDJ1; D is possibly TRDD3 (6 bases). The CDR3 has 17 amino acids. Trimming left V 1 base short and J 0 bases short, with 17 bases between. CDR1 is GEAIGNYY, CDR2 EKD, per germline. CDR3 coding DNA: TGTGCCTGTGACACTCTAGGGGATCCAAATTACACCGATAAACTCATCTTT. Protein sequence: CACDTLGDPNYTDKLIF.

Turning to this clone: A single base is all that separates this from a far larger clone, so a read error is likely. The chain employs TRDV2 and TRDJ1, with TRDD3 matching 9 bases. This CDR3 spans 26 amino acids. In germline, CDR1 is GEAIGNYY, CDR2 EKD. CDR3 sequence reads: CACNTVLGRNAQGLGDVWRHSRELIF. The CDR3 nucleotides read TGTGCCTGTAACACCGTCCTGGGGAGGAATGCCCAGGGGCTGGGGGATGTCTGGCGCCATTCAAGGGAACTCATCTTT.

By sample fraction, this clone is large. V gene TRDV2 combines with J gene TRDJ1; 10 nucleotides agree with TRDD3. The V and J ends lost 0 bases and 2 bases, in that order; junction bases with no gene match: 5. Per the germline V gene, CDR1 is GEAIGNYY and CDR2 is EKD. The CDR3 contains 16 residues. The CDR3 DNA sequence: TGTGCCTGTGACACCTTAGTACTGGGGGATACCGATAAACTCATCTTT. Amino acids: CACDTLVLGDTDKLIF.

This clone was seen only a few times. TCRdb has a much larger clone's protein, which differs at residue 6 from the translation of this DNA, likely because of a read error; what is shown is the protein translated from the DNA. The CDR3, as DNA: TGTGCCTGTGACACCGTCTGGGGGACTCACTCCTGGGACACCCGACAGATGTTTTTC. Amino acid sequence: CACDTVWGTHSWDTRQMFF. The J gene is TRDJ3, the V gene TRDV2; TRDD3 matches at 8 bases. V dropped 0 bases and J dropped 0; count of bases not matched to a gene: 6. The V gene's germline CDR1 is GEAIGNYY and CDR2 EKD. CDR3 length equals 19 residues.

This sequence joins TRAV29/DV5 and TRDJ1, with 8 bases lining up with TRDD3. This CDR3 is 16 amino acids long. The ends lost 6 bases at V and 1 base at J; junction bases unmatched: 14. Germline V CDR1 and CDR2: NSMFDY, ISSIKDK. In DNA, the CDR3 is TGTGCAGACAATTCGGGGGATAAAGAATCCACCGATAAACTCATCTTT. Translated: CADNSGDKESTDKLIF. The whole variable domain, filled in from reference TRAV29/DV5 and TRDJ1, reads DQQVKQNSPSLSVQEGRISILNCDYTNSMFDYFLWYKKYPAEGPTFLISISSIKDKNEDGRFTVFLNKSAKHLSLHIVPSQPGDSAVYFCADNSGDKESTDKLIFGKGTRVTVEP.

Relative to its sample, this clone is large. V usage is TRDV2 and J usage is TRDJ3; D tentatively fits TRDD1 or TRDD2 (5 bases each). V was clipped by 1 base and J by 0 bases, with 15 bases between them. Germline V gives CDR1 GEAIGNYY, CDR2 EKD. CDR3 length: 19 residues. The CDR3 DNA sequence: TGTGCCTGTGACACTCTCCCTACTAATAGCTCCTGGGACACCCGACAGATGTTTTTC. Amino acid sequence: CACDTLPTNSSWDTRQMFF.